Each of the 9 T cell receptor beta chains below was sequenced from the same sample in a study of cytomegalovirus exposure and HLA in healthy donors. 60 Vbeta and 13 Jbeta primers were used in PCR. The data were produced by immunoSEQ multiplex PCR, yet TCRdb's version contains in-frame clones alone and is incomplete. Of 100,000 to 150,000 clones listed, about three quarters are singletons. The specimen sequenced was PBMCs. The receptor source for this set is a human donor in good health.

The V and J genes are TRBV27 and TRBJ1-4; D perhaps matches TRBD1 (5 bases). This CDR3 is built from 13 residues. Germline V gene lookup returns CDR1 MNHEY and CDR2 SMNVEV (reference sequence). V shed 3 bases and J shed 6 bases, with 8 bases lying between them. CDR3 DNA sequence: TGTGCCAGCAGTTTGCGGGGGGATGAAAAACTGTTTTTT. Protein sequence: CASSLRGDEKLFF.

The chain carries TRBV5-5 and TRBJ1-5, with unresolved D. The CDR3 covers 17 residues. Germline values: CDR1 SGHKS, CDR2 YYEKEE (reference sequence). Trimming cost V 1 base and J 0 bases, with 14 bases left between them. The CDR3 nucleotides are TGTGCCAGCAGCTTGATCTCGTCTCAGAATAGCAATCAGCCCCAGCATTTT. Its translation is CASSLISSQNSNQPQHF.

V and J are TRBV28 and TRBJ2-1; TRBD2 aligns across 12 bases. Germline-derived CDR1 and CDR2 are MDHEN and SYDVKM. After removal of 6 bases from V and 15 bases from J, the junction contained 6 bases not matched to a gene. There are 12 residues in the CDR3. The CDR3 DNA sequence: TGTGCCAGCAGGTCTAGCGGGAGGGCCTGGTTCTTC. Its protein product is CASRSSGRAWFF.

This clone appeared a single time. The chain is built from TRBV28 and TRBJ2-3, with 8 positions matching TRBD2. The CDR3 sequence is 15 residues long. Unmatched junction bases numbered 10, after V lost 7 bases and J lost 4 bases. Germline loops: CDR1 MDHEN, CDR2 SYDVKM. CDR3 residues: CASTPPGGPPDTQYF. The CDR3 DNA reads as TGTGCCAGCACCCCCCCGGGAGGGCCCCCAGATACGCAGTATTTT.

The chain couples TRBV2 to TRBJ2-7; maybe TRBD1 (6 bases). V was trimmed by 1 base and J by 3 bases, leaving 10 bases between them. This CDR3 region has 14 residues. The germline CDR1 and CDR2 sequences are SNHLY and FYNNEI. CDR3 in amino acids: CASSEDRVGYEQYF. The DNA of the CDR3 is TGTGCCAGCAGTGAAGACAGGGTGGGCTACGAGCAGTACTTC.

This clone was detected a few times. The V gene is TRBV14, the J gene TRBJ2-3; TRBD1 is a possible D gene (6 bases). The CDR3 is 14 amino acids. CDR1 is SGHDN, CDR2 FVKESK, per germline. V was cut by 5 bases and J by 1 base, with 10 bases left in between. DNA of the CDR3: TGTGCCAGCAGCACAGGACAGCGCACAGATACGCAGTATTTT. Protein product: CASSTGQRTDTQYF. The full variable domain, completed using reference TRBV14 and TRBJ2-3, is EAGVTQFPSHSVIEKGQTVTLRCDPISGHDNLYWYRRVMGKEIKFLLHFVKESKQDESGMPNNRFLAERTGGTYSTLKVQPAELEDSGVYFCASSTGQRTDTQYFGPGTRLTVL.

Worth noting for this clone: One end of the junction is discordant with germline, which a read error may explain. The chain links TRBV6-5 to TRBJ2-7, with 7 bases lining up with TRBD2. The CDR3 is 15 amino acids. The germline V gene encodes CDR1 MNHEY and CDR2 SVGAGI. This CDR3 is CAGSIRDYDSYEQYF. In DNA, the CDR3 is TGTGCCGGCAGTATCCGGGACTACGATTCCTACGAGCAGTACTTC.

This rearrangement joins TRBV19 to TRBJ2-5; a weak D match, TRBD1 (6 bases). V was clipped by 4 bases and J by 3 bases, with 15 bases between them. Germline V gene sequence: CDR1 LNHDA, CDR2 SQIVND (reference sequence). The CDR3 is made up of 15 amino acids. The CDR3 nucleotides are TGTGCCAGTAGTACCCTGGGGGCAGGGGAAGAGACCCAGTACTTC. This gives the protein CASSTLGAGEETQYF. Using reference TRBV19 and TRBJ2-5 for the parts outside the CDR3, the full variable domain is DGGITQSPKYLFRKEGQNVTLSCEQNLNHDAMYWYRQDPGQGLRLIYYSQIVNDFQKGDIAEGYSVSREKKESFPLTVTSAQKNPTAFYLCASSTLGAGEETQYFGPGTRLLVL.

V usage is TRBV27 and J usage is TRBJ2-1, with D maybe TRBD1 (6 bases). With 3 bases removed from V and 4 bases from J, the gap between germline ends came to 10 bases. Germline-derived CDR1 and CDR2 are MNHEY and SMNVEV (reference sequence). The CDR3 extends over 14 amino acids. CDR3 loop: CASSLDSTYNEQFF. The CDR3 nucleotides read TGTGCCAGCAGTTTGGACAGCACGTACAATGAGCAGTTCTTC.